This T cell receptor beta chain was retrieved from a study of sequential checkpoint blockade in melanoma. Repertoires were generated with immunoSEQ multiplex PCR, while TCRdb's copy carries only in-frame clones and drops some. The top ten clones hold less than 30% of a sample with about 12,000 clones, 70% to 80% of them seen once. Treatment given: randomized to nivolumab then ipilimumab (arm A) or the reverse (arm B). The CDR3 totals 14 residues. Trimming pared 0 bases from V and 0 bases from J, leaving 5 bases between. CDR1 is MNHEY, CDR2 SVGAGI, per germline. This clone has more than one count but fewer than ten.

The sequencing here drew on CD8+ T cells sorted from blood (inferred from file names), taken from a patient given nivolumab and ipilimumab in sequence. The rearrangement joins TRBV6-5 to TRBJ1-1, with D hard to call. This clonotype originated in a human donor with melanoma. CDR3 sequence reads: CASSYSSVNTEAFF. In nucleotides, the CDR3 is TGTGCCAGCAGTTACTCTTCCGTGAACACTGAAGCTTTCTTT.